Listed below are T cell receptor beta chains from one sample, sequenced in a study of radiotherapy plus CTLA-4 blockade in lung cancer. Produced via immunoSEQ multiplex PCR; TCRdb's table is partial and in-frame only. The table has 95,000 to 150,000 clones, 80% to 90% seen once. The specimen was peripheral blood, collected from a patient treated with radiotherapy plus ipilimumab. These receptors all come from a human donor with non-small cell lung cancer that progressed on radiotherapy plus ipilimumab. Each CDR3 is given with its conserved first and last residue. D genes are given only for firm matches. Size tells how often a clone was seen (once, few, many) or the class of an expanded clone, and some rows leave it out.

v_gene: TRBV10-3
abundance: -
j_gene: TRBJ2-7
d_gene: -
CDR3aa: CAISRAGAKSNEQYF
CDR3nt: TGTGCCATCAGCCGCGCGGGGGCCAAGTCCAACGAGCAGTACTTC

v_gene: TRBV19
abundance: few
j_gene: TRBJ1-5
d_gene: -
CDR3aa: CASSIMLVGNQPQHF
CDR3nt: TGTGCCAGTAGTATTATGCTTGTGGGCAATCAGCCCCAGCATTTT

v_gene: TRBV6-6
abundance: -
j_gene: TRBJ2-7
d_gene: -
CDR3aa: CASSYSGIVAEQYF
CDR3nt: TGTGCCAGCAGTTACTCGGGGATAGTAGCCGAGCAGTACTTC

v_gene: TRBV9
abundance: once
j_gene: TRBJ1-3
d_gene: -
CDR3aa: CASSASGTLNTIYF
CDR3nt: TGTGCCAGCAGCGCTTCAGGGACCCTCAACACCATATATTTT

v_gene: TRBV5-1
abundance: -
j_gene: TRBJ2-1
d_gene: -
CDR3aa: CASSLRTGGAYNEQFF
CDR3nt: TGCGCCAGCAGCTTGCGCACAGGGGGGGCCTACAATGAGCAGTTCTTC

v_gene: TRBV7-7
abundance: -
j_gene: TRBJ2-2
d_gene: TRBD2
CDR3aa: CASSRGLAGGNTGELFF
CDR3nt: TGTGCTAGCAGCCGAGGACTAGCGGGAGGGAACACCGGGGAGCTGTTTTTT

v_gene: TRBV19
abundance: few
j_gene: TRBJ2-3
d_gene: -
CDR3aa: CATRSSSDTQYF
CDR3nt: TGTGCCACCCGTTCTAGCTCAGATACGCAGTATTTT

v_gene: TRBV6-6
abundance: -
j_gene: TRBJ2-3
d_gene: -
CDR3aa: CASSFRPANTDTQYF
CDR3nt: TGTGCCAGCAGTTTTCGACCCGCGAACACAGATACGCAGTATTTT

v_gene: TRBV7-2
abundance: -
j_gene: TRBJ2-3
d_gene: -
CDR3aa: CASSLQGSGTTDTQYF
CDR3nt: TGTGCCAGCAGCTTACAAGGGAGCGGAACCACAGATACGCAGTATTTT

v_gene: TRBV29-1
abundance: -
j_gene: TRBJ2-1
d_gene: -
CDR3aa: CSVEGVRSSYNEQFF
CDR3nt: TGCAGCGTTGAAGGTGTGCGTAGCTCCTACAATGAGCAGTTCTTC

v_gene: TRBV6-5
abundance: once
j_gene: TRBJ1-1
d_gene: -
CDR3aa: CASSPPIQGNTEAFF
CDR3nt: TGTGCCAGCAGCCCCCCCATCCAGGGGAACACTGAAGCTTTCTTT

v_gene: TRBV7-2
abundance: -
j_gene: TRBJ2-5
d_gene: -
CDR3aa: CASSASGASWTQYF
CDR3nt: TGTGCCAGCAGCGCATCCGGGGCTTCTTGGACCCAGTACTTC

v_gene: TRBV7-3
abundance: -
j_gene: TRBJ2-5
d_gene: TRBD2
CDR3aa: CASSRGLAGETQYF
CDR3nt: TGTGCCAGCAGCCGCGGACTAGCGGGAGAGACCCAGTACTTC

v_gene: TRBV18
abundance: -
j_gene: TRBJ1-5
d_gene: TRBD1
CDR3aa: CASSPDRVLQPQHF
CDR3nt: TGTGCCAGCTCACCCGACAGGGTCCTTCAGCCCCAGCATTTT

v_gene: TRBV19
abundance: -
j_gene: TRBJ2-1
d_gene: -
CDR3aa: CASSQPSQDPYNEQFF
CDR3nt: TGTGCCAGTAGTCAACCCTCACAGGACCCCTACAATGAGCAGTTCTTC

v_gene: TRBV7-2
abundance: -
j_gene: TRBJ2-3
d_gene: TRBD2
CDR3aa: CASSLVAGPDTQYF
CDR3nt: TGTGCCAGCAGCTTGGTAGCGGGCCCAGATACGCAGTATTTT

v_gene: TRBV4-2
abundance: once
j_gene: TRBJ2-2
d_gene: TRBD2
CDR3aa: CASSPAGGRAATGELFF
CDR3nt: TGTGCCAGCAGCCCAGCCGGGGGGAGGGCCGCCACCGGGGAGCTGTTTTTT

v_gene: TRBV5-1
abundance: -
j_gene: TRBJ2-7
d_gene: -
CDR3aa: CASSLGLVGRYEQYF
CDR3nt: TGCGCCAGCAGCTTGGGGTTGGTTGGACGCTACGAGCAGTACTTC

v_gene: TRBV9
abundance: -
j_gene: TRBJ1-4
d_gene: -
CDR3aa: CASSVSPTPPRFSNEKLFF
CDR3nt: TGTGCCAGCAGCGTAAGCCCCACTCCCCCCAGGTTTTCTAATGAAAAACTGTTTTTT

v_gene: TRBV6-5
abundance: -
j_gene: TRBJ2-7
d_gene: -
CDR3aa: CASSTGAAGFYEQYF
CDR3nt: TGTGCCAGCAGTACAGGAGCGGCCGGTTTCTACGAGCAGTACTTC

v_gene: TRBV5-4
abundance: -
j_gene: TRBJ2-1
d_gene: TRBD2
CDR3aa: CASSSGLAGYNEQFF
CDR3nt: TGTGCCAGCAGCTCGGGACTAGCGGGCTACAATGAGCAGTTCTTC

v_gene: TRBV27
abundance: -
j_gene: TRBJ2-6
d_gene: TRBD1
CDR3aa: CASRRGTGGGSGANVLTF
CDR3nt: TGTGCCAGCAGACGTGGGACAGGGGGCGGGTCTGGGGCCAACGTCCTGACTTTC

v_gene: TRBV14
abundance: -
j_gene: TRBJ2-7
d_gene: TRBD2
CDR3aa: CASSQELAGNYEQYF
CDR3nt: TGTGCCAGCAGCCAAGAATTAGCGGGAAACTACGAGCAGTACTTC

v_gene: TRBV6-1
abundance: -
j_gene: TRBJ1-3
d_gene: -
CDR3aa: CASSGLGWENTIYF
CDR3nt: TGTGCCAGCAGTGGGTTAGGGTGGGAAAACACCATATATTTT

v_gene: TRBV9
abundance: -
j_gene: TRBJ2-1
d_gene: -
CDR3aa: CASSVVYPSSYNEQFF
CDR3nt: TGTGCCAGCAGCGTAGTGTACCCTTCATCCTACAATGAGCAGTTCTTC

v_gene: TRBV19
abundance: few
j_gene: TRBJ2-7
d_gene: -
CDR3aa: CASSSGVGNEQYF
CDR3nt: TGTGCCAGTAGTTCTGGGGTAGGGAACGAGCAGTACTTC

v_gene: TRBV2
abundance: -
j_gene: TRBJ2-1
d_gene: TRBD2
CDR3aa: CASSDPGTSGSRQFF
CDR3nt: TGTGCCAGCAGTGATCCGGGGACTAGCGGGAGCCGGCAGTTCTTC

v_gene: TRBV19
abundance: -
j_gene: TRBJ1-2
d_gene: -
CDR3aa: CASGYGYTF
CDR3nt: TGTGCCAGCGGGTATGGCTACACCTTC

v_gene: TRBV15
abundance: once
j_gene: TRBJ2-1
d_gene: -
CDR3aa: CATSKRGSSYNEQFF
CDR3nt: TGTGCCACCAGCAAAAGAGGAAGCTCTTACAATGAGCAGTTCTTC

v_gene: TRBV5-4
abundance: -
j_gene: TRBJ2-3
d_gene: TRBD2
CDR3aa: CASSLRLAGAGTDTQYF
CDR3nt: TGTGCCAGCAGCTTGAGGTTAGCGGGAGCGGGAACAGATACGCAGTATTTT

v_gene: TRBV2
abundance: -
j_gene: TRBJ1-3
d_gene: -
CDR3aa: CASSGGAGWAGNTIYF
CDR3nt: TGTGCCAGCAGTGGGGGCGCAGGGTGGGCTGGAAACACCATATATTTT

v_gene: TRBV6-6
abundance: -
j_gene: TRBJ1-2
d_gene: -
CDR3aa: CASSYSPLNPYGYTF
CDR3nt: TGTGCCAGCAGTTACTCTCCCCTGAATCCGTATGGCTACACCTTC

v_gene: TRBV6-5
abundance: -
j_gene: TRBJ1-2
d_gene: TRBD1
CDR3aa: CASSKQGEWSGYTF
CDR3nt: TGTGCCAGCTCAAAACAGGGGGAATGGAGTGGCTACACCTTC

v_gene: TRBV10-2
abundance: -
j_gene: TRBJ1-1
d_gene: -
CDR3aa: CASQPLLNTEAFF
CDR3nt: TGCGCCAGCCAACCTCTCCTGAACACTGAAGCTTTCTTT

v_gene: TRBV19
abundance: -
j_gene: TRBJ2-7
d_gene: -
CDR3aa: CATQGSPPYEQYF
CDR3nt: TGTGCCACCCAAGGGTCCCCTCCCTACGAGCAGTACTTC

v_gene: TRBV6-1
abundance: -
j_gene: TRBJ1-1
d_gene: -
CDR3aa: CASSTSQGPEAFF
CDR3nt: TGTGCCAGCAGTACTTCACAGGGCCCTGAAGCTTTCTTT

v_gene: TRBV7-9
abundance: -
j_gene: TRBJ2-2
d_gene: -
CDR3aa: CASSPGQNTGELFF
CDR3nt: TGTGCCAGCAGCCCGGGCCAGAACACCGGGGAGCTGTTTTTT

v_gene: TRBV7-9
abundance: -
j_gene: TRBJ2-5
d_gene: TRBD2
CDR3aa: CASSLGGLAGETQYF
CDR3nt: TGTGCCAGCAGCTTAGGGGGACTAGCGGGAGAGACCCAGTACTTC

v_gene: TRBV10-3
abundance: -
j_gene: TRBJ2-7
d_gene: TRBD1
CDR3aa: CAISETGGNEQYF
CDR3nt: TGTGCCATCAGTGAGACAGGGGGCAACGAGCAGTACTTC

v_gene: TRBV5-4
abundance: -
j_gene: TRBJ1-2
d_gene: -
CDR3aa: CASSSTLTGSYGYTF
CDR3nt: TGTGCCAGCAGCTCGACATTGACAGGATCTTATGGCTACACCTTC

v_gene: TRBV9
abundance: -
j_gene: TRBJ1-2
d_gene: -
CDR3aa: CASSVVGVHYGYTF
CDR3nt: TGTGCCAGCAGCGTAGTAGGGGTCCACTATGGCTACACCTTC

v_gene: TRBV18
abundance: -
j_gene: TRBJ1-1
d_gene: -
CDR3aa: CASSPVHPGTEAFF
CDR3nt: TGTGCCAGCTCACCCGTACATCCAGGGACTGAAGCTTTCTTT

v_gene: TRBV10-3
abundance: few
j_gene: TRBJ1-2
d_gene: -
CDR3aa: CAISQTSSGYTF
CDR3nt: TGTGCCATCAGCCAGACAAGTAGTGGCTACACCTTC

v_gene: TRBV15
abundance: -
j_gene: TRBJ2-1
d_gene: TRBD2
CDR3aa: CATSRDVGLGFEQFF
CDR3nt: TGTGCCACCAGCAGAGATGTAGGACTAGGGTTTGAGCAGTTCTTC

v_gene: TRBV27
abundance: -
j_gene: TRBJ2-7
d_gene: -
CDR3aa: CASSYRGRPDEQYF
CDR3nt: TGTGCCAGCAGTTACCGCGGACGACCCGACGAGCAGTACTTC

v_gene: TRBV27
abundance: -
j_gene: TRBJ2-7
d_gene: TRBD1
CDR3aa: CASSLGQFYEQYF
CDR3nt: TGTGCCAGCAGTTTGGGACAGTTCTACGAGCAGTACTTC

v_gene: TRBV5-4
abundance: -
j_gene: TRBJ1-2
d_gene: -
CDR3aa: CASPSGVEYGYTF
CDR3nt: TGTGCCAGCCCGAGCGGGGTGGAATATGGCTACACCTTC

v_gene: TRBV15
abundance: -
j_gene: TRBJ2-5
d_gene: -
CDR3aa: CATSSSYGQETQYF
CDR3nt: TGTGCCACCAGCAGTTCGTACGGGCAAGAGACCCAGTACTTC

v_gene: TRBV7-6
abundance: -
j_gene: TRBJ2-3
d_gene: -
CDR3aa: CASSLLTDTQYF
CDR3nt: TGTGCCAGCAGCTTACTCACAGATACGCAGTATTTT

v_gene: TRBV7-7
abundance: -
j_gene: TRBJ2-1
d_gene: -
CDR3aa: CASSLSGATYNEQFF
CDR3nt: TGTGCTAGCAGCTTGTCGGGGGCAACCTACAATGAGCAGTTCTTC

v_gene: TRBV2
abundance: -
j_gene: TRBJ1-1
d_gene: -
CDR3aa: CASSDDSTEAFF
CDR3nt: TGTGCCAGCAGTGACGACAGCACTGAAGCTTTCTTT

v_gene: TRBV15
abundance: -
j_gene: TRBJ1-1
d_gene: -
CDR3aa: CATSGVGEMNTEAFF
CDR3nt: TGTGCCACCAGCGGCGTGGGGGAGATGAACACTGAAGCTTTCTTT

v_gene: TRBV5-6
abundance: -
j_gene: TRBJ2-3
d_gene: TRBD2
CDR3aa: CASSLGAGGTDTQYF
CDR3nt: TGTGCCAGCAGCTTGGGAGCGGGAGGCACAGATACGCAGTATTTT

v_gene: TRBV6-1
abundance: -
j_gene: TRBJ2-7
d_gene: -
CDR3aa: CASRGLGVAYEQYF
CDR3nt: TGTGCCAGCAGGGGCCTGGGGGTTGCCTACGAGCAGTACTTC

v_gene: TRBV5-1
abundance: -
j_gene: TRBJ2-5
d_gene: -
CDR3aa: CASRPQGGQGETQYF
CDR3nt: TGCGCCAGCAGGCCACAGGGAGGGCAGGGAGAGACCCAGTACTTC

v_gene: TRBV11-3
abundance: -
j_gene: TRBJ2-3
d_gene: -
CDR3aa: CASRVRDNTDTQYF
CDR3nt: TGTGCCAGCAGGGTACGGGATAACACAGATACGCAGTATTTT

v_gene: TRBV19
abundance: -
j_gene: TRBJ1-2
d_gene: TRBD1
CDR3aa: CASTRTGLNYGYTF
CDR3nt: TGTGCCAGTACCCGGACAGGGCTCAACTATGGCTACACCTTC

v_gene: TRBV6-6
abundance: -
j_gene: TRBJ1-5
d_gene: TRBD1
CDR3aa: CASSTTDRGLYQPQHF
CDR3nt: TGTGCCAGCAGCACCACGGACAGGGGGCTTTATCAGCCCCAGCATTTT

v_gene: TRBV7-9
abundance: -
j_gene: TRBJ1-1
d_gene: TRBD1
CDR3aa: CASSFRQGADTEAFF
CDR3nt: TGTGCCAGCAGCTTTCGACAGGGGGCGGACACTGAAGCTTTCTTT

v_gene: TRBV19
abundance: -
j_gene: TRBJ2-3
d_gene: -
CDR3aa: CASSVDSTDTQYF
CDR3nt: TGTGCCAGTAGTGTCGATAGCACAGATACGCAGTATTTT